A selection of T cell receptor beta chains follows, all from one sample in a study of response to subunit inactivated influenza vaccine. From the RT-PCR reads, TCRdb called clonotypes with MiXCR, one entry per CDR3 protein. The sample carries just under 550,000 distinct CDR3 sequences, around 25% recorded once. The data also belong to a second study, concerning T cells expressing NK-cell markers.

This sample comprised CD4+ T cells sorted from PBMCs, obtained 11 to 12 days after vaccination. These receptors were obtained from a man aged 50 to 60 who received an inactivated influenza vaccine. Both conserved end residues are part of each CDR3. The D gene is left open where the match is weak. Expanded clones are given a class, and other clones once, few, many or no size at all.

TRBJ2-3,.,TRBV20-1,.,CSASGAAGKMDTQYF,TGCAGTGCTAGCGGCGCCGCGGGGAAGATGGATACGCAGTATTTT
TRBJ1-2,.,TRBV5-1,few,CASSLSAVEYGYTF,TGCGCCAGCAGCTTGTCGGCGGTTGAGTATGGCTACACCTTC
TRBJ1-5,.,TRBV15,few,CATSRDRDPGPQHF,TGTGCCACCAGCAGAGACAGGGACCCTGGGCCCCAGCATTTT
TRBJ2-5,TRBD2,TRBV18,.,CASSPLSRGLAGVKSGRTQYF,TGTGCCAGCTCACCTCTCTCCAGGGGACTAGCGGGAGTCAAGTCTGGTCGGACCCAGTACTTC
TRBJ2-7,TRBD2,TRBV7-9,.,CASRTGTSAYEQYF,TGTGCCAGCAGAACCGGGACTAGCGCCTACGAGCAGTACTTC
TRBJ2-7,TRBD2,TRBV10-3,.,CAISGTSGLGEQYF,TGTGCCATCAGTGGGACTAGCGGTCTCGGCGAGCAGTACTTC
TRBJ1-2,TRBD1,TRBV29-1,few,CSVPRQGGGGYTF,TGCAGCGTGCCCAGACAGGGTGGAGGCGGCTACACCTTC
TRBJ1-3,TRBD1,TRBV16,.,CASSLPDRGLGSGNTIYF,TGTGCCAGCAGCCTACCGGACAGGGGGCTGGGATCTGGAAACACCATATATTTT
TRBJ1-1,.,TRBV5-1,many,CASSSTGRAGFMNTEAFF,TGCGCCAGCAGCTCCACCGGACGGGCAGGGTTCATGAACACTGAAGCTTTCTTT
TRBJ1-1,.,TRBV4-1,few,CASSQRGGSVNTEAFF,TGCGCCAGCAGCCAGAGGGGAGGCAGCGTGAACACTGAAGCTTTCTTT
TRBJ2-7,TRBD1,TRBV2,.,CASSGDRTSTYEQYF,TGTGCCAGCAGCGGGGACAGGACTTCTACCTACGAGCAGTACTTC
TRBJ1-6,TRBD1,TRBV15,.,CATSRKGQGANSPLHF,TGTGCCACCAGCAGAAAGGGACAGGGGGCGAATTCACCCCTCCACTTT
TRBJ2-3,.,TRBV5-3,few,CARSLTRQYF,TGTGCCAGAAGCCTCACCCGGCAGTATTTT
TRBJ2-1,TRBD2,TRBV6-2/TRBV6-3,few,CASSYPHSGTSPQGEQFF,TGTGCCAGCAGTTACCCACACTCCGGGACTAGCCCCCAAGGTGAGCAGTTCTTC
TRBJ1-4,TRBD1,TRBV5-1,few,CASSIGQGPSEKLFF,TGCGCCAGCAGCATCGGACAGGGACCGTCTGAAAAACTGTTTTTT
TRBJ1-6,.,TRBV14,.,CASRGPIPNSPLHF,TGTGCCAGCAGAGGACCTATTCCGAATTCACCCCTCCACTTT
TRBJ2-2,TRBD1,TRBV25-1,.,CASSGTGTGGELFF,TGTGCCAGCAGTGGTACCGGGACAGGCGGGGAGCTGTTTTTT
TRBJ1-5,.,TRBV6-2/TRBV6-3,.,CASSYSVGRDQPQHF,TGTGCCAGCAGTTACTCAGTGGGGAGGGATCAGCCCCAGCATTTT
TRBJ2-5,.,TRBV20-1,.,CSAKRGTGDQETQYF,TGCAGTGCAAAACGAGGGACTGGCGACCAAGAGACCCAGTACTTC
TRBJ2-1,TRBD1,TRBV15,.,CATSRGRTGEHNEQFF,TGTGCCACCAGCAGAGGTCGGACAGGGGAGCACAATGAGCAGTTCTTC
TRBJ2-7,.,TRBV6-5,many,CASSLSATSYEQYF,TGTGCCAGCAGTTTATCGGCTACTTCATACGAGCAGTACTTC
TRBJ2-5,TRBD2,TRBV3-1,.,CASSESGRKTQYF,TGTGCCAGCAGCGAAAGCGGGAGAAAGACCCAGTACTTC
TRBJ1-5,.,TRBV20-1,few,CSARATSNQPQHF,TGCAGTGCTAGGGCAACTAGCAATCAGCCCCAGCATTTT
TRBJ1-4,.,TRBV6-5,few,CASSYYAGGEKLFF,TGTGCCAGCAGTTACTACGCGGGAGGGGAAAAACTGTTTTTT
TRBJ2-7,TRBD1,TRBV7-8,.,CASRAGTGGPYEQYF,TGTGCCAGCAGGGCCGGGACAGGGGGGCCTTACGAGCAGTACTTC
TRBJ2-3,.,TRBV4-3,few,CASSHSRGGTDTQYF,TGCGCCAGCAGCCATTCAAGGGGGGGCACAGATACGCAGTATTTT
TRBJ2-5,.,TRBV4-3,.,CASSQNLVETQYF,TGCGCCAGCAGCCAAAACTTAGTGGAGACCCAGTACTTC
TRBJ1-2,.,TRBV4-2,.,CASSLITTTNYGYTF,TGTGCCAGCAGCCTAATTACCACGACTAACTATGGCTACACCTTC
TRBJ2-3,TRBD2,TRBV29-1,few,CSVIAGGTDTQYF,TGCAGCGTTATAGCGGGGGGGACAGATACGCAGTATTTT
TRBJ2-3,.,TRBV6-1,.,CASSVMEGDTQYF,TGTGCCAGCAGTGTGATGGAGGGGGATACGCAGTATTTT
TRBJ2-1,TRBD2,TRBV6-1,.,CASSEVLAGYNEQFF,TGTGCCAGCAGTGAAGTACTAGCGGGGTACAATGAGCAGTTCTTC
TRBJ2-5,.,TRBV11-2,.,CASSLGEVETQYF,TGTGCCAGCAGCTTAGGAGAAGTGGAGACCCAGTACTTC
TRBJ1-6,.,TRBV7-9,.,CASSLPLDSSPLHF,TGTGCCAGCAGCTTACCCCTTGACTCTTCACCCCTCCACTTT
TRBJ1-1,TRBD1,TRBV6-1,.,CASKGQGITEAFF,TGTGCCAGCAAGGGACAGGGGATCACTGAAGCTTTCTTT
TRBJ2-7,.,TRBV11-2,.,CASSLRVGTVQYF,TGTGCCAGCAGCCTAAGGGTGGGGACGGTGCAGTACTTC
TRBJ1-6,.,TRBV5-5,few,CASSLLYRESSPLHF,TGTGCCAGCAGCTTGCTTTACAGGGAGAGTTCACCCCTCCACTTT
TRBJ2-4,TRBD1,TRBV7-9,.,CAGGLRDSKNIQYF,TGTGCCGGCGGCCTCCGGGACAGCAAAAACATTCAGTACTTC
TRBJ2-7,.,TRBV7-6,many,CASSLPGVNEQYF,TGTGCCAGCAGCTTGCCAGGGGTCAACGAGCAGTACTTC
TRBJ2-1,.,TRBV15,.,CATSRPGRGSYNEQFF,TGTGCCACCAGCAGGCCCGGTCGGGGATCCTACAATGAGCAGTTCTTC
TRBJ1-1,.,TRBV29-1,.,CSVEFRLLNTEAFF,TGCAGCGTTGAATTTAGGTTATTGAACACTGAAGCTTTCTTT
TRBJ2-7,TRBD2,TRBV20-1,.,CSAPTSGSYEQYF,TGCAGTGCCCCGACTAGCGGGAGCTACGAGCAGTACTTC
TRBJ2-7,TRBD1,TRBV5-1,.,CASRDDRDLCEQYF,TGCGCCAGCCGGGATGACAGGGACCTCTGCGAGCAGTACTTC
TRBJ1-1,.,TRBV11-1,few,CASRPPVWGAVRVTEAFF,TGTGCCAGCAGACCCCCCGTTTGGGGGGCCGTGAGGGTCACTGAAGCTTTCTTT
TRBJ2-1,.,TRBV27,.,CASSTDREQFF,TGTGCCAGCAGCACCGACAGGGAGCAGTTCTTC
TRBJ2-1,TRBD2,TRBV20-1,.,CSARTSGIWEFF,TGCAGTGCTAGAACTAGCGGAATCTGGGAGTTCTTC
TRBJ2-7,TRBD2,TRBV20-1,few,CSAGLAGGDYEQYF,TGCAGTGCCGGACTAGCGGGAGGGGACTACGAGCAGTACTTC
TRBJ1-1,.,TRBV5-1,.,CASSYGTKANTEAFF,TGCGCCAGCAGCTACGGGACAAAGGCGAACACTGAAGCTTTCTTT
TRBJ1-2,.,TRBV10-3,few,CAISETADYGYTF,TGTGCCATCAGCGAGACGGCTGACTATGGCTACACCTTC
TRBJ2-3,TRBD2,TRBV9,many,CASSVGTSSTDTQYF,TGTGCCAGCAGCGTTGGGACTAGCTCCACAGATACGCAGTATTTT
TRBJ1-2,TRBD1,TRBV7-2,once,CASTPTGGRYGYTF,TGTGCCAGCACCCCGACAGGGGGCAGATATGGCTACACCTTC
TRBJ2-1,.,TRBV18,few,CASSPGRLEQFF,TGTGCCAGCTCACCGGGACGCCTCGAGCAGTTCTTC
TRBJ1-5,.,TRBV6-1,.,CASSEGVRGNQPQHF,TGTGCCAGCAGTGAAGGGGTTAGGGGCAATCAGCCCCAGCATTTT
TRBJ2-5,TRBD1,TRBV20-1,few,CSANILGRTGGETQYF,TGCAGTGCCAACATCCTCGGACGAACAGGGGGAGAGACCCAGTACTTC